The 2 T cell receptor beta chains below were found in one sample sequenced in a study of beta chain features in type 1 diabetes. Whole-study results and caveats: A moderate, significant TCRB CDR3 shortening appeared in type 1 diabetes across four CD4+ subsets.

The study reverse transcribed the entire isolated RNA, so it sequenced expressed TCRB transcripts. Here immunoSEQ multiplex PCR was the method, and the copy in TCRdb shows in-frame clones only, minus some. The sample has 300,000 to 350,000 clones, roughly 13% seen once; the top ten hold roughly 0.015%. Their specific antigens are unknown. The specimen sequenced was naive CD4+ T cells from blood. These receptors were obtained from a woman between 18 and 30 years old with type 1 diabetes.

The table lists this clone with a few counts. The gene calls are TRBV7-2 and TRBJ2-1; 13 bases are a match to TRBD2. In germline, CDR1 is SGHTA, CDR2 FQGNSA. CDR3 size: 16 residues. The ends lost 4 bases at V and 7 bases at J; junction bases unmatched: 7. The CDR3 bases are TGTGCCAGCAGCTCCAACGGACTAGCGGGAGTAAATGAGCAGTTCTTC. Translated, it gives CASSSNGLAGVNEQFF.

This clone was recorded a few times. The rearrangement uses TRBV7-8 and TRBJ2-5, with 12 nucleotides matching TRBD2. Trimming took 5 bases from V and 1 from J; bases not matched to a gene: 5. The germline V gene encodes CDR1 SGHVS and CDR2 FQNEAQ. The CDR3 is 16 amino acids. CDR3 residues: CASSGRLAGVQETQYF. The CDR3, as DNA: TGTGCCAGCAGCGGCCGACTAGCGGGGGTCCAAGAGACCCAGTACTTC. The full variable domain, rest sourced from reference TRBV7-8 and TRBJ2-5, is GAGVSQSPRYKVAKRGQDVALRCDPISGHVSLFWYQQALGQGPEFLTYFQNEAQLDKSGLPSDRFFAERPEGSVSTLKIQRTQQEDSAVYLCASSGRLAGVQETQYFGPGTRLLVL.